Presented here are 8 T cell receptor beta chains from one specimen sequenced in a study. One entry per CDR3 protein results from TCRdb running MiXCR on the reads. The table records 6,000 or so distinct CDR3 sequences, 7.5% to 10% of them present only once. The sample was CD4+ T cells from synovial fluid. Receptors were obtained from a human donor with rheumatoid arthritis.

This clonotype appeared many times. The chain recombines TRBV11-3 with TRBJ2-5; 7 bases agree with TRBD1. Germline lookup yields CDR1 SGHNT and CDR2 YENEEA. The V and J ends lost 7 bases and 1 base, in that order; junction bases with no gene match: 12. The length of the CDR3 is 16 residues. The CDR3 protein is CASTKGQTTTQETQYF. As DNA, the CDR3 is TGTGCCAGCACCAAGGGACAGACAACCACCCAAGAGACCCAGTACTTC.

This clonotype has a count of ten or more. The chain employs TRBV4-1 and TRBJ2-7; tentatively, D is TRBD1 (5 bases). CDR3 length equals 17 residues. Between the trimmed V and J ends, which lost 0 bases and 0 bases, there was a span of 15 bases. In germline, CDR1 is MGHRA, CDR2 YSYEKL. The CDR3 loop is CASSQEGRQFGSYEQYF. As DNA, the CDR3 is TGCGCCAGCAGCCAAGAAGGTCGACAGTTTGGCTCCTACGAGCAGTACTTC.

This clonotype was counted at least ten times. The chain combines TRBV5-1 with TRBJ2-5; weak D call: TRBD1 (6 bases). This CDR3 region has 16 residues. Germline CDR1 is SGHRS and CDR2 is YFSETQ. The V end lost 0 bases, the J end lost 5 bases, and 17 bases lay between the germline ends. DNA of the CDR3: TGCGCCAGCAGCTTGGGAGGGATACAGGGTGCGGAGACCCAGTACTTC. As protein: CASSLGGIQGAETQYF.

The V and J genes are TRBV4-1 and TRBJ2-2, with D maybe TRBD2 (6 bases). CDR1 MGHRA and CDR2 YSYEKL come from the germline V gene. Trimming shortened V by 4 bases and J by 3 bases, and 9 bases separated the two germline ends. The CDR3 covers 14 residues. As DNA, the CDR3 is TGCGCCAGCAGCCTCCAGCGGGACACCGGGGAGCTGTTTTTT. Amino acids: CASSLQRDTGELFF.

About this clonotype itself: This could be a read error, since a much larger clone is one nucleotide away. The CDR3: CAWSRSRDGVYEQYF. CDR3 in DNA: TGTGCCTGGAGCAGATCCCGGGACGGTGTATACGAGCAGTACTTC. The rearrangement joins TRBV30 to TRBJ2-7; D possibly matches TRBD1 or TRBD2 (5 bases each). V was trimmed by 3 bases and J by 4 bases, leaving 19 bases between them. Looked up from germline, CDR1 is GTSNPN and CDR2 is SVGIG (reference sequence). CDR3 length equals 15 residues.

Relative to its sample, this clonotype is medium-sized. CDR3 protein: CASSLVSYEQYF. Here the CDR3 DNA reads TGTGCCAGCAGCTTAGTGAGCTACGAGCAGTACTTC. This chain links TRBV11-2 with TRBJ2-7; D not resolved. CDR1 is SGHAT, CDR2 FQNNGV, per germline. The CDR3 contains 12 residues. Between the trimmed V and J ends, which lost 1 base and 3 bases, there was a span of 4 bases. Full variable domain (remainder filled in from reference TRBV11-2 and TRBJ2-7): EAGVAQSPRYKIIEKRQSVAFWCNPISGHATLYWYQQILGQGPKLLIQFQNNGVVDDSQLPKDRFSAERLKGVDSTLKIQPAKLEDSAVYLCASSLVSYEQYFGPGTRLTVT.

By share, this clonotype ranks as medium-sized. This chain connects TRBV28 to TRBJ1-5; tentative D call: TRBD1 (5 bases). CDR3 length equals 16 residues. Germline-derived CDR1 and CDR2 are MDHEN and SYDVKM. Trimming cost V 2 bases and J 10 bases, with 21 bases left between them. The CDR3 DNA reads TGTGCCAGCAGTTTACAGCCCCGGACGGGGGAGGGACCCCAGCATTTT. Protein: CASSLQPRTGEGPQHF.

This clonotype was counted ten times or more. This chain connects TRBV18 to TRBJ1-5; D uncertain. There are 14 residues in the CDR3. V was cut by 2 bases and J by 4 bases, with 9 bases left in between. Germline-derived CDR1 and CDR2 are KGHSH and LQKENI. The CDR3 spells CASSPVMGNQPQHF. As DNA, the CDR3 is TGTGCCAGCTCACCAGTTATGGGGAATCAGCCCCAGCATTTT.